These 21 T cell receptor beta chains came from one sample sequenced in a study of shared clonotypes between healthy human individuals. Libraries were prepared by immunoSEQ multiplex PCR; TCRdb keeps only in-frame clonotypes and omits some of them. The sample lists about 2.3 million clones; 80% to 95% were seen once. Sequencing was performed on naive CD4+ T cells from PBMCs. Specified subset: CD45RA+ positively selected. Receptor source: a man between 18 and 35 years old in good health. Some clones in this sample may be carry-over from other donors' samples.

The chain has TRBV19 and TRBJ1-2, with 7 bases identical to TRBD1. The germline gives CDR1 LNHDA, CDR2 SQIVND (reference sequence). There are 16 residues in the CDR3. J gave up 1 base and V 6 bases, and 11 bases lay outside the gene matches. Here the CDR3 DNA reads TGTGCCAGTAGCCCTCCGGGACAGCGAGTTAACTATGGCTACACCTTC. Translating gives CASSPPGQRVNYGYTF.

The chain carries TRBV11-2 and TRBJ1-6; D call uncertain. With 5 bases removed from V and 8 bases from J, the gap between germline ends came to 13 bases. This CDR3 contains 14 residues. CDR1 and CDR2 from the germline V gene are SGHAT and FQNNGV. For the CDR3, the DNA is TGTGCCAGCAGCCGACCCCTCGGGGATTCACCCCTCCACTTT. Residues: CASSRPLGDSPLHF.

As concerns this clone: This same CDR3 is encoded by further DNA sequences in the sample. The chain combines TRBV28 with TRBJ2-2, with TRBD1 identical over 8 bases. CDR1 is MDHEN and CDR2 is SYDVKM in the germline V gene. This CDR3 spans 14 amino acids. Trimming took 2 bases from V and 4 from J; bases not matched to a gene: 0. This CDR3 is CASSLTGGTGELFF. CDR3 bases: TGTGCCAGCAGTTTAACAGGGGGCACCGGGGAGCTGTTTTTT.

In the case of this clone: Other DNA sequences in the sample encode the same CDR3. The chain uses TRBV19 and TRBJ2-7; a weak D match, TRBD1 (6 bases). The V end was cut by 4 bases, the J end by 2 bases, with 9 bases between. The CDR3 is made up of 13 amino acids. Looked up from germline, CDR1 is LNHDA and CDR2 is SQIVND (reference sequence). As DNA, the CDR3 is TGTGCCAGTAGTAGTAACAGGGCCTACGAGCAGTACTTC. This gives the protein CASSSNRAYEQYF.

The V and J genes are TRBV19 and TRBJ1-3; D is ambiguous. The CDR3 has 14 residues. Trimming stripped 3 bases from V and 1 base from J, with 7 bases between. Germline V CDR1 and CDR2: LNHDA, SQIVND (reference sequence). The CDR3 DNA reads TGTGCCAGTAGTATGGGGAGATCTGGAAACACCATATATTTT. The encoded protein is CASSMGRSGNTIYF.

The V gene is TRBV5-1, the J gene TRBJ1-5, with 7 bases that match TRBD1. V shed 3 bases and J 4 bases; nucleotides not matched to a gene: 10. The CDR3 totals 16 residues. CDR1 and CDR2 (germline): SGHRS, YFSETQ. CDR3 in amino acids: CASSWDRPLWNQPQHF. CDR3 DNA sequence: TGCGCCAGCAGCTGGGACAGACCTTTATGGAATCAGCCCCAGCATTTT.

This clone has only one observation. The CDR3 coding sequence is TGCACCAGCAGCCAGGGGGCGGGAGCGAACACTGAAGCTTTCTTT. Protein: CTSSQGAGANTEAFF. This sequence joins TRBV1 and TRBJ1-1. TRBV1 is termed a pseudogene. The CDR3 loop spans 15 amino acids.

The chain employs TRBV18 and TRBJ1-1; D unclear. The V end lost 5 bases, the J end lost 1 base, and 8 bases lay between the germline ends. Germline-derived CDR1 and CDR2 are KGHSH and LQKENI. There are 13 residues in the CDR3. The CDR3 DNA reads TGTGCCAGCTCAACCCTTCAGAACACTGAAGCTTTCTTT. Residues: CASSTLQNTEAFF. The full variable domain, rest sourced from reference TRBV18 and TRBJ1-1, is NAGVMQNPRHLVRRRGQEARLRCSPMKGHSHVYWYRQLPEEGLKFMVYLQKENIIDESGMPKERFSAEFPKEGPSILRIQQVVRGDSAAYFCASSTLQNTEAFFGQGTRLTVV.

Here the CDR3 reads CASSLIPAGGASSYNEQFF. The CDR3 region has the DNA TGTGCCAGCAGCTTGATCCCAGCGGGAGGGGCTAGCTCCTACAATGAGCAGTTCTTC. This chain links TRBV5-6 with TRBJ2-1; 10 bases agree with TRBD2. Germline CDR1 and CDR2: SGHDT and YYEEEE. The CDR3 runs to 19 residues. Unmatched junction bases numbered 10, after V lost 1 base and J lost 0 bases.

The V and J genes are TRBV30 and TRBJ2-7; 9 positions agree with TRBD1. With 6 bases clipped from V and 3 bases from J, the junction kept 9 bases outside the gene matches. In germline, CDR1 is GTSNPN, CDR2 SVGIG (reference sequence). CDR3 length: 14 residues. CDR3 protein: CACTGQGSRYEQYF. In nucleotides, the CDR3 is TGTGCCTGCACCGGACAGGGGAGTCGCTACGAGCAGTACTTC.

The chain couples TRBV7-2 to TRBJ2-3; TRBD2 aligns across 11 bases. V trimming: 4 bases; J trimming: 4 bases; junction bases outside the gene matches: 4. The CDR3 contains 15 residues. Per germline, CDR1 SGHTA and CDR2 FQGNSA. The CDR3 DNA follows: TGTGCCAGCAGCTGGGGACTAGCGGTTGCAGATACGCAGTATTTT. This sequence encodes CASSWGLAVADTQYF. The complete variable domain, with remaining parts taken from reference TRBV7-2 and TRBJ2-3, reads GAGVSQSPSNKVTEKGKDVELRCDPISGHTALYWYRQSLGQGLEFLIYFQGNSAPDKSGLPSDRFSAERTGGSVSTLTIQRTQQEDSAVYLCASSWGLAVADTQYFGPGTRLTVL.

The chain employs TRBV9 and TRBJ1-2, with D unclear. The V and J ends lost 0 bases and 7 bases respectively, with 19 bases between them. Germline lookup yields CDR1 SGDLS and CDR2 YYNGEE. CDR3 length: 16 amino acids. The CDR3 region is CASSVDYARRGLGYTF. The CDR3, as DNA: TGTGCCAGCAGCGTAGACTATGCCCGCCGAGGGCTTGGCTACACCTTC.

The CDR3: CASSPGTGTFSRYTF. The CDR3 DNA reads as TGTGCCAGCAGTCCCGGGACAGGGACCTTTAGTCGCTACACCTTC. The chain uses TRBV28 and TRBJ1-2; 9 bases are shared with TRBD1. Germline V gives CDR1 MDHEN, CDR2 SYDVKM. The ends lost 5 bases at V and 9 bases at J; junction bases unmatched: 13. The CDR3 runs to 15 residues.

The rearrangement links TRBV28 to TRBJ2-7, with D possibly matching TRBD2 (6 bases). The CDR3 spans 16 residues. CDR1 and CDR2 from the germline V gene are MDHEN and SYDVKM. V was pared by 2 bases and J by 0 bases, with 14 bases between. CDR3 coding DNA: TGTGCCAGCAGTTTAATTCAGCGGGTAAGCTCCTACGAGCAGTACTTC. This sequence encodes CASSLIQRVSSYEQYF.

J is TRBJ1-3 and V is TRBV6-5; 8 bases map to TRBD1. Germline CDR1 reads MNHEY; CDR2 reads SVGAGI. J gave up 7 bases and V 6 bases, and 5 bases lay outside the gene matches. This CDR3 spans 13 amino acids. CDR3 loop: CASSKTGANTIYF. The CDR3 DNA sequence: TGTGCCAGCAGCAAGACAGGGGCGAACACCATATATTTT.

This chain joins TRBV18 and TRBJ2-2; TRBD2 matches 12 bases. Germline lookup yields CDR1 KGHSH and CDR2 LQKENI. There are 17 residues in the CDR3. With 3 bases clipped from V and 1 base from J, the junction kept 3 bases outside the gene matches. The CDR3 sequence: CASSPRLAGENTGELFF. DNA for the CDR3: TGTGCCAGCTCACCCAGACTAGCGGGAGAGAACACCGGGGAGCTGTTTTTT.

The CDR3 reads CASSPGGLAADYEQYF. CDR3 nucleotides: TGTGCCAGCAGCCCCGGCGGGCTAGCGGCCGACTACGAGCAGTACTTC. The V and J genes are TRBV5-4 and TRBJ2-7; 7 nucleotides align to TRBD2. This CDR3 has 16 amino acids. V trimming: 4 bases; J trimming: 3 bases; junction bases outside the gene matches: 13. The V gene's germline CDR1 is SGHNT and CDR2 YYREEE (reference sequence). Combining the CDR3 with reference TRBV5-4 and TRBJ2-7 gives the whole variable domain ETGVTQSPTHLIKTRGQQVTLRCSSQSGHNTVSWYQQALGQGPQFIFQYYREEENGRGNFPPRFSGLQFPNYSSELNVNALELDDSALYLCASSPGGLAADYEQYFGPGTRLTVT.

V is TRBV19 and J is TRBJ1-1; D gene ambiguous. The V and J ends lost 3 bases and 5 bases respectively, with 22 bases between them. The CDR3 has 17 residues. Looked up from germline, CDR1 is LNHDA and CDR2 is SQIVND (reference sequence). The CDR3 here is CASSMAARIGEGTEAFF. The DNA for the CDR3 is TGTGCCAGTAGTATGGCCGCGAGGATCGGGGAAGGGACTGAAGCTTTCTTT.

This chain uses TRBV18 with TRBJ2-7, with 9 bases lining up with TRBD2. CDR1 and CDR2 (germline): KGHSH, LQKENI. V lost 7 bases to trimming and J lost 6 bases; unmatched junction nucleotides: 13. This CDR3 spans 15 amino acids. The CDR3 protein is CASLDAWGGLAEQYF. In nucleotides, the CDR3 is TGTGCCAGCTTAGACGCCTGGGGGGGACTAGCCGAGCAGTACTTC.

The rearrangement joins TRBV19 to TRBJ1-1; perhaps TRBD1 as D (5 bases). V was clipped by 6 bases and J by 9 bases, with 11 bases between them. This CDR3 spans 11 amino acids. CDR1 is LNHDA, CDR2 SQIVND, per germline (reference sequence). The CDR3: CASREGQKAFF. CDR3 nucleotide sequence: TGTGCCAGTAGGGAGGGGCAGAAAGCTTTCTTT.

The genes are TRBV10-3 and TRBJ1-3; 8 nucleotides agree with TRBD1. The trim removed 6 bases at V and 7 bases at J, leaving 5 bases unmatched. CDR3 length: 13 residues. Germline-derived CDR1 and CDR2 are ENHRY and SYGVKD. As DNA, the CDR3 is TGTGCCATCAGCGGACAGGGTAGCAACACCATATATTTT. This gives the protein CAISGQGSNTIYF.